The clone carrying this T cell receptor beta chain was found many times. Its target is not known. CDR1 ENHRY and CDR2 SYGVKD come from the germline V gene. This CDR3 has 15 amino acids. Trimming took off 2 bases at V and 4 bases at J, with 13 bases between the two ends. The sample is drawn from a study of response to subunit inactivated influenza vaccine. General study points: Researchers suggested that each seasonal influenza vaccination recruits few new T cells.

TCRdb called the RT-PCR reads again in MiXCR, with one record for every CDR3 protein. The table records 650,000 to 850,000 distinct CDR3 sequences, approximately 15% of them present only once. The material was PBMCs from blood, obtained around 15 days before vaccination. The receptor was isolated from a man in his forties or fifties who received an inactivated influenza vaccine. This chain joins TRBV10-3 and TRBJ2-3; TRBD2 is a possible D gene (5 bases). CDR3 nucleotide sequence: TGTGCCATCAGTGAGGTGGGAGTTGTAGCAGATACGCAGTATTTT. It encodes CAISEVGVVADTQYF.